These 13 T cell receptor beta chains share one sample of origin, sequenced in a study of graft-versus-host responses after intestinal transplantation. Method: immunoSEQ multiplex PCR; TCRdb's copy keeps in-frame clones and lacks some. The sample consists of 75,000 to 100,000 clones, 90% to 95% of them appearing once. For these TCRs, the target antigens are not known. The sample consisted of unstimulated CD4+ T cells sorted from spleen or lymph node cells, taken before transplant. These receptors were collected from a human donor who was the organ donor for an intestinal transplant.

The chain is built from TRBV7-7 and TRBJ2-1; 11 bases match TRBD2. The CDR3 totals 20 residues. CDR1 and CDR2 from the germline V gene are SSHAT and FNYEAQ (reference sequence). After removal of 3 bases from V and 0 bases from J, the junction contained 13 bases not matched to a gene. The chain's CDR3 is CASSLGPLLAGVSSYNEQFF. The CDR3 nucleotides read TGTGCCAGCAGCTTGGGGCCTTTACTAGCGGGGGTTTCCTCCTACAATGAGCAGTTCTTC.

The chain recombines TRBV5-4 with TRBJ2-5; D unresolved. This CDR3 contains 14 residues. Trimming took off 1 base at V and 2 bases at J, with 9 bases between the two ends. CDR1 and CDR2 (germline): SGHNT, YYREEE (reference sequence). In DNA, the CDR3 is TGTGCCAGCAGCTTGCGTAGAGGACAAGAGACCCAGTACTTC. Translated: CASSLRRGQETQYF.

V gene TRBV2 combines with J gene TRBJ2-2, with 8 nucleotides matching TRBD2. The CDR3 extends over 16 amino acids. The germline gives CDR1 SNHLY, CDR2 FYNNEI. J lost 2 bases, V lost 7 bases, and 9 bases had no gene match. The CDR3 here is CASNGHGGDNTGELFF. CDR3 DNA sequence: TGTGCCAGCAATGGGCACGGGGGGGACAACACCGGGGAGCTGTTTTTT.

The chain uses TRBV7-8 and TRBJ2-7, with D perhaps TRBD2 (6 bases). Per germline, CDR1 SGHVS and CDR2 FQNEAQ. V lost 3 bases to trimming and J lost 2 bases, with 17 bases between them. The CDR3 loop spans 16 amino acids. The chain's CDR3 is CASSLSSGGNTYEQYF. As DNA, the CDR3 is TGTGCCAGCAGCTTGAGTTCTGGGGGGAATACCTACGAGCAGTACTTC.

This rearrangement joins TRBV6-1 to TRBJ1-5; D gene unclear. The germline gives CDR1 MNHNS, CDR2 SASEGT. The CDR3 is made up of 15 amino acids. Trimming took 5 bases from V and 0 from J, leaving 11 bases between them. This CDR3 is CASSKQVVSNQPQHF. In DNA, the CDR3 is TGTGCCAGCAGTAAGCAGGTAGTTAGCAATCAGCCCCAGCATTTT.

The table lists this clone with a count of one. V is TRBV28 and J is TRBJ1-5; D gene unclear. Deletions cut 7 bases from V and 2 bases from J, with 15 bases between. CDR3 length: 15 residues. Germline CDR1 is MDHEN and CDR2 is SYDVKM. The CDR3 sequence is CASNILDAGNQPQHF. Here the CDR3 DNA reads TGTGCCAGCAATATCCTCGATGCGGGCAATCAGCCCCAGCATTTT. Drawing the rest from reference TRBV28 and TRBJ1-5, the complete variable domain is DVKVTQSSRYLVKRTGEKVFLECVQDMDHENMFWYRQDPGLGLRLIYFSYDVKMKEKGDIPEGYSVSREKKERFSLILESASTNQTSMYLCASNILDAGNQPQHFGDGTRLSIL.

The chain is built from TRBV5-1 and TRBJ2-5; maybe TRBD2 (6 bases). The CDR3 extends over 17 amino acids. Looked up from germline, CDR1 is SGHRS and CDR2 is YFSETQ. V lost 0 bases and J lost 4, with 19 bases in between. The CDR3 region is CASSLVVGFTGGETQYF. CDR3 bases: TGCGCCAGCAGCTTGGTCGTGGGGTTTACCGGGGGAGAGACCCAGTACTTC.

The chain has TRBV28 and TRBJ2-7, with a tentative D call TRBD1 (5 bases). Trimming took 8 bases from V and 4 from J, leaving 15 bases between them. The CDR3 sequence is 13 residues long. Germline lookup yields CDR1 MDHEN and CDR2 SYDVKM. CDR3 sequence reads: CASGPLGPYEQYF. In DNA, the CDR3 is TGTGCCAGCGGTCCCTTGGGGCCGTACGAGCAGTACTTC.

This clone showed up just once. The V and J genes are TRBV18 and TRBJ2-3, with 9 bases lining up with TRBD1. CDR1 and CDR2 from the germline V gene are KGHSH and LQKENI. This CDR3 has 19 amino acids. J gave up 8 bases and V 2 bases, and 20 bases lay outside the gene matches. CDR3 in amino acids: CASSPLGQGSLRAPGTQYF. The CDR3 nucleotides are TGTGCCAGCTCACCATTGGGACAGGGATCCCTCCGAGCCCCGGGTACGCAGTATTTT.

This sequence joins TRBV7-2 and TRBJ1-5; D might be TRBD1 (6 bases). This CDR3 contains 12 residues. CDR1 is SGHTA and CDR2 is FQGNSA in the germline V gene. V dropped 2 bases and J dropped 7 bases, with 6 bases sitting between them. The CDR3 spells CASSLRGQPQHF. The CDR3 region has the DNA TGTGCCAGCAGCTTAAGGGGGCAGCCCCAGCATTTT.

The chain combines TRBV4-1 with TRBJ1-2; no clear D. Trimming stripped 3 bases from V and 2 bases from J, with 7 bases between. Per germline, CDR1 MGHRA and CDR2 YSYEKL. CDR3 size: 13 residues. The CDR3 sequence is CASSQYENYGYTF. CDR3 nucleotides: TGCGCCAGCAGCCAGTACGAGAACTATGGCTACACCTTC.

V gene TRBV28 combines with J gene TRBJ1-2; no firm D call. Germline V gives CDR1 MDHEN, CDR2 SYDVKM. The V end lost 7 bases, the J end lost 7 bases, and 16 bases lay between the germline ends. This CDR3 spans 13 amino acids. The CDR3 region is CASNPTQVSGYTF. The CDR3 coding sequence is TGTGCCAGCAACCCCACCCAGGTATCTGGCTACACCTTC.

The chain couples TRBV4-2 to TRBJ2-1; 9 bases match TRBD2. Germline values: CDR1 LGHNA, CDR2 YNFKEQ. With V trimmed by 4 bases and J by 9 bases, 13 bases remained unmatched. The CDR3 spans 16 residues. CDR3 in amino acids: CASSPGGRGGSIEQFF. CDR3 coding DNA: TGTGCCAGCAGCCCAGGAGGGCGGGGGGGCTCGATTGAGCAGTTCTTC.